This T cell receptor beta chain was identified in a study of blood T cell repertoires in COVID-19. The ends were cut back, 3 bases at V and 2 bases at J, with 13 bases in the middle. The CDR3 totals 15 residues. In germline, CDR1 is SGHVS, CDR2 FNYEAQ. Data came from immunoSEQ multiplex PCR; TCRdb stores just in-frame clones and leaves some out. The sample records roughly 140,000 clones, approximately 88% being singletons. The sequence came from a man aged 65 to 79 with acute or convalescent COVID-19. V gene TRBV7-6 combines with J gene TRBJ1-1; D not resolved. The sequenced sample consisted of peripheral blood. The CDR3 bases are TGTGCCAGCAGCTTGGGTCGGGGAGCAAACACTGAAGCTTTCTTT. It codes for CASSLGRGANTEAFF.